This T cell receptor beta chain was recorded in a study of blood T cell repertoires in COVID-19. Turning to the study itself: From T cells, B-cell-depleted T cells, or PBMCs came the material, which was cDNA or gDNA.

Seattle's enrolled individuals joined amid active infection and were then monitored longitudinally. Original data processing: Reference gene primer amplification gave estimated nucleated cell counts. Only in-frame clones appear in the TCRdb table, and some are missing; sequencing was by immunoSEQ multiplex PCR. From that table come the V and J calls and clone size; the DNA was used to work out D and trimming. The profile shows 300,000 to 350,000 clones, approximately 90% of them singletons. The CDR3 spans 14 residues. V lost 4 bases to trimming and J lost 8 bases, with 13 bases between them. Germline values: CDR1 SGHRS, CDR2 YFSETQ.

Sequenced input: peripheral blood. This rearrangement joins TRBV5-1 to TRBJ1-6; D unresolved. The receptor was isolated from a woman aged 55-70 years with COVID-19, enrolled during active disease. The CDR3 loop reads CASSPREGDSPLHF. CDR3 sequence (DNA): TGCGCCAGCAGCCCACGGGAGGGAGATTCACCCCTCCACTTT.